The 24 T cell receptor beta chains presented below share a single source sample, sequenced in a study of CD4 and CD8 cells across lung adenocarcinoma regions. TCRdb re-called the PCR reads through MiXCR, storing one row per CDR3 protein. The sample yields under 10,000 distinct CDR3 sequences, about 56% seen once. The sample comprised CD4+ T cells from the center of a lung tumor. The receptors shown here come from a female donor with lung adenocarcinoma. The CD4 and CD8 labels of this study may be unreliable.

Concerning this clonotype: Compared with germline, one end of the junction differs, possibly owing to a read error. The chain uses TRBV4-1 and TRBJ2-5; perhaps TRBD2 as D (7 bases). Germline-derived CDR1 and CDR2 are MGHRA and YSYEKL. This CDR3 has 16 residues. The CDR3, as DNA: TGCGCCAGCGGGGGGGACGGGGGCGGTGACTCAGAGACGCAGTACTTT. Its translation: CASGGDGGGDSETQYF.

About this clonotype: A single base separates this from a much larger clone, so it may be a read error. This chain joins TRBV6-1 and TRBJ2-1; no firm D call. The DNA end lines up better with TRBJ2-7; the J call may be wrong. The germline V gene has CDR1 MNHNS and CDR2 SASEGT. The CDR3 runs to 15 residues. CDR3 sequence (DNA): TGTGCCAGCAGTGAATCGGCTTCTTCCTACAATGAGCAGTACTTC. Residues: CASSESASSYNEQYF.

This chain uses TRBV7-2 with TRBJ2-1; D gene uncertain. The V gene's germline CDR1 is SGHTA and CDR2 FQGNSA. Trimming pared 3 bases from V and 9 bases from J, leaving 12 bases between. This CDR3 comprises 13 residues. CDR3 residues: CASSFGNYGEQFF. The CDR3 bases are TGTGCCAGCAGCTTCGGAAATTATGGTGAGCAGTTCTTC.

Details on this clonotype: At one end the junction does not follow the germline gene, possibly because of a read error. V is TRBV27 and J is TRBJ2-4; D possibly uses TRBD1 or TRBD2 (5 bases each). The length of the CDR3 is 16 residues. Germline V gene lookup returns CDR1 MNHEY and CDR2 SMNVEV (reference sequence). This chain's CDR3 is CASSVTGLCTKNTQYF. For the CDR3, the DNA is TGTGCCAGCAGTGTAACGGGGCTGTGTACCAAAAACACTCAGTACTTC.

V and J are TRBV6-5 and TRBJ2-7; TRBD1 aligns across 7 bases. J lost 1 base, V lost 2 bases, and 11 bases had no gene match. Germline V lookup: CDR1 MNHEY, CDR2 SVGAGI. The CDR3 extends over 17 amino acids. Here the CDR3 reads CASSYPDREVGSYEQYF. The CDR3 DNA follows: TGTGCCAGCAGTTACCCCGACAGGGAAGTAGGTTCCTACGAGCAGTACTTC.

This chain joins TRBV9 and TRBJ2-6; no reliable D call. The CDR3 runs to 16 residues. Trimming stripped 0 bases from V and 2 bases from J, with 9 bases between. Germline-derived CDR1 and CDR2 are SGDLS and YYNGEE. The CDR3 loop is CASSVATAAGANVLTF. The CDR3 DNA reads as TGTGCCAGCAGCGTAGCTACGGCTGCTGGGGCCAACGTCCTGACTTTC. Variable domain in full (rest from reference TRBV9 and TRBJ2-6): DSGVTQTPKHLITATGQRVTLRCSPRSGDLSVYWYQQSLDQGLQFLIQYYNGEERAKGNILERFSAQQFPDLHSELNLSSLELGDSALYFCASSVATAAGANVLTFGAGSRLTVL.

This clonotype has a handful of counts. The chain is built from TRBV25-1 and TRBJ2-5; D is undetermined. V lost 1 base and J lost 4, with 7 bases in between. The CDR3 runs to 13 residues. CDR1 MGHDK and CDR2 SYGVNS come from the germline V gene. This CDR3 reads CASSESPRETQYF. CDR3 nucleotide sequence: TGTGCCAGCAGTGAATCCCCTAGAGAGACCCAGTACTTC. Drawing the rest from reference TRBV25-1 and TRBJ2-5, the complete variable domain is EADIYQTPRYLVIGTGKKITLECSQTMGHDKMYWYQQDPGMELHLIHYSYGVNSTEKGDLSSESTVSRIRTEHFPLTLESARPSHTSQYLCASSESPRETQYFGPGTRLLVL.

CDR3 DNA sequence: TGTGCCAGCAGCTTAGGGGTGACTAGCGGGAGTTACAATGAGCAGTTCTTC. Its protein is CASSLGVTSGSYNEQFF. The gene calls are TRBV7-6 and TRBJ2-1; 12 nucleotides agree with TRBD2. Germline trimming cut 1 base from V and 4 bases from J; bases unmatched to any gene: 5. The CDR3 is made up of 17 amino acids. Germline V gives CDR1 SGHVS, CDR2 FNYEAQ.

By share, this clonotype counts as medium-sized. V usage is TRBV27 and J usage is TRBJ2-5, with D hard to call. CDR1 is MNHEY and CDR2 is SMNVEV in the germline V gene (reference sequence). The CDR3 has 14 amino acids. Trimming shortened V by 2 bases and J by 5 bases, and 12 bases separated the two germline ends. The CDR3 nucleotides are TGTGCCAGCAGTTTAGAACAGTGGGGTGAGACCCAGTACTTC. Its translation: CASSLEQWGETQYF.

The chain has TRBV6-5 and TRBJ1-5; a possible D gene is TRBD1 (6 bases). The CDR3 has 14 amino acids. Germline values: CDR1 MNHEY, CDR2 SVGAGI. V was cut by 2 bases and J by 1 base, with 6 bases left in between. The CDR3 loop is CASSYGQSNQPQHF. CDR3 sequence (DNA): TGTGCCAGCAGTTACGGACAGAGCAATCAGCCCCAGCATTTT.

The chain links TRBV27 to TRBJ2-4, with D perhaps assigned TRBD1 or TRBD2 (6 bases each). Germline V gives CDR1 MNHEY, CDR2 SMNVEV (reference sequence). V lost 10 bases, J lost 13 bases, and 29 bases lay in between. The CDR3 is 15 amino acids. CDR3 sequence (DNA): TGTGCCACCACGAACGGGGGCGGGGAAGGAAACACCCAGTACTTC. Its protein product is CATTNGGGEGNTQYF.

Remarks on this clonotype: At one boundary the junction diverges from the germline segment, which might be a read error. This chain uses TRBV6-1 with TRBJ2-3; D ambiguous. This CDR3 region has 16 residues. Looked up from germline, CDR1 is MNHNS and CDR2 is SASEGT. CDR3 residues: CASSVPGGSRTETQYF. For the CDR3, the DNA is TGTGCCAGCAGTGTCCCCGGCGGCAGTCGTACAGAGACGCAGTATTTC.

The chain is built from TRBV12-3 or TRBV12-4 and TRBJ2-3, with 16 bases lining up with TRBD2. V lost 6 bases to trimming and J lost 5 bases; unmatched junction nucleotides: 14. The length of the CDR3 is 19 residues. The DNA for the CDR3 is TGTGCCAGCAGACCCGGGACTAGCGGGAGGGCCCTTTTTGGAGATACGCAGTATTTT. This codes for CASRPGTSGRALFGDTQYF.

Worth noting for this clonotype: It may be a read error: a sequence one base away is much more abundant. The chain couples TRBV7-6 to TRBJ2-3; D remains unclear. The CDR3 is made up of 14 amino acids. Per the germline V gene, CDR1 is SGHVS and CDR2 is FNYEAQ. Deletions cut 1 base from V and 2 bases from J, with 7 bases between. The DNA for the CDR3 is TGTGCCAGCAGCTTAGAGGCGAACACAGATACGCAGTATTTT. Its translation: CASSLEANTDTQYF.

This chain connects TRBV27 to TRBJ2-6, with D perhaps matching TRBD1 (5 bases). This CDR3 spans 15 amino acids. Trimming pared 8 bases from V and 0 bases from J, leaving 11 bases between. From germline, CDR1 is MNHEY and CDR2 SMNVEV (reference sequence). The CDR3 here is CASATDNSGANVLTF. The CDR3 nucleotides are TGTGCCAGCGCGACAGATAACTCTGGGGCCAACGTCCTGACTTTC.

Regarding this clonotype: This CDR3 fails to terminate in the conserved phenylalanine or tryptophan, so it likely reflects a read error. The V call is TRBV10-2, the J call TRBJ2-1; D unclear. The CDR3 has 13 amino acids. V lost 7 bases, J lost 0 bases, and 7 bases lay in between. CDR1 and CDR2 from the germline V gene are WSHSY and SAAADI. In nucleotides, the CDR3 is TGCGCCAGCATGGCTGGCTCCTACAATGAGCAGTTCTCC. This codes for CASMAGSYNEQFS.

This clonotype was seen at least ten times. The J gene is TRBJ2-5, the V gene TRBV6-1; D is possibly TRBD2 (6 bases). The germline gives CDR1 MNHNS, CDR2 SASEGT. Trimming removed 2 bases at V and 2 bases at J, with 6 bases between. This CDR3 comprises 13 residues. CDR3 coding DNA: TGTGCCAGCAGTGAACGGGAGCAAGAGACCCAGTACTTC. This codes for CASSEREQETQYF.

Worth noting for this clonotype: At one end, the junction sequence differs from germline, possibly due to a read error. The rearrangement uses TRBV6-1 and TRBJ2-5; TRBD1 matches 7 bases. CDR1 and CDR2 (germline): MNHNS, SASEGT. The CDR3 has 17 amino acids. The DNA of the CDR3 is TGTGCCAGCAGTGCGGGGAGAGGGGGCCGAGACCAAGAGACGCAGTACTTC. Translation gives CASSAGRGGRDQETQYF.

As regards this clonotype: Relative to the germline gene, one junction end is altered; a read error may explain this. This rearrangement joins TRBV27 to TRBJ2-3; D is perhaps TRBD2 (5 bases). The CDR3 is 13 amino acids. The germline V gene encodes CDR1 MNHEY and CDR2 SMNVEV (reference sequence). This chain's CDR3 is CASGSTGQDTQYF. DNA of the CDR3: TGTGCCAGCGGGAGTACCGGCCAAGATACGCAGTATTTC.

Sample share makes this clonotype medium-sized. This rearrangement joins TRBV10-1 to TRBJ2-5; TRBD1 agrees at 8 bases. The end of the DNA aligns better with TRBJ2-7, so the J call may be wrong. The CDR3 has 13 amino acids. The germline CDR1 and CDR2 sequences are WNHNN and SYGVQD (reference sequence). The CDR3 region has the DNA TGCGCCAGCAGCTCCGGGACAGGTATCGAGCAGTACTTC. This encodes CASSSGTGIEQYF.

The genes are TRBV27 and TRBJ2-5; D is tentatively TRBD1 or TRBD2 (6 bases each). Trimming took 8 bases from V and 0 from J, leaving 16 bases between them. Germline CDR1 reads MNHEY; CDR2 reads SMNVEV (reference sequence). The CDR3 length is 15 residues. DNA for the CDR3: TGTGCCAGCGCCAACGGGGGCCGGGACCAAGAGACCCAGTACTTC. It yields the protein CASANGGRDQETQYF.

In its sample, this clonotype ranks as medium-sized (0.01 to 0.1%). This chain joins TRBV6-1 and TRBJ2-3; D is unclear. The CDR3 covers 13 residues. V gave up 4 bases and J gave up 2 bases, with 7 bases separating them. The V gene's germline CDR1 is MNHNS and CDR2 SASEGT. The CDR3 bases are TGTGCCAGCAGTGGGTTGCTCACAGATACGCAGTATTTT. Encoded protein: CASSGLLTDTQYF.

CDR3 in amino acids: CASSLGGFGSYEQYF. For the CDR3, the DNA is TGTGCCAGCAGTTTGGGTGGGTTTGGCTCCTACGAGCAGTACTTC. This rearrangement joins TRBV6-5 to TRBJ2-7; D call uncertain. Germline loops: CDR1 MNHEY, CDR2 SVGAGI. This CDR3 contains 15 residues. Trimming stripped 4 bases from V and 0 bases from J, with 13 bases between.

The CDR3 nucleotides read TGTGCCAGCAGCATCTCCGGGACAGGGGGGAGCGAGCAGTACTTC. This sequence encodes CASSISGTGGSEQYF. This chain links TRBV7-6 with TRBJ2-1; 11 positions match TRBD1. The J call may be faulty, since TRBJ2-7 better matches the DNA end. CDR1 is SGHVS and CDR2 is FNYEAQ in the germline V gene. This CDR3 is built from 15 residues.